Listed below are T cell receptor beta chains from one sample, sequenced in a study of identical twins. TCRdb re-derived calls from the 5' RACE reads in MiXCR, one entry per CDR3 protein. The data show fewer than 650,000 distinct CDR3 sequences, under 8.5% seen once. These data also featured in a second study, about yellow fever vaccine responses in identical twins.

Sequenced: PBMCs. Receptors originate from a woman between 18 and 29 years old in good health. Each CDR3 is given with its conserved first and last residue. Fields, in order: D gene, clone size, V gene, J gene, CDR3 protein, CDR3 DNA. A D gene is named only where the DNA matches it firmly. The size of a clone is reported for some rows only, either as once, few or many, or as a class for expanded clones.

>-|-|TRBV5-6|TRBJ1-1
CASSSRETNTEAFF
TGTGCCAGCAGCTCAAGGGAGACGAACACTGAAGCTTTCTTT
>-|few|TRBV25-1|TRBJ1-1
CASSEGGPVAEAFF
TGTGCCAGCAGTGAGGGGGGTCCGGTGGCTGAAGCTTTCTTT
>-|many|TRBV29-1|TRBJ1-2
CSVGTPNYGYTF
TGCAGCGTAGGGACCCCTAACTATGGCTACACCTTC
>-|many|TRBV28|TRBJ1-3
CASSFGGNTIYF
TGTGCCAGCAGTTTCGGTGGAAACACCATATATTTT
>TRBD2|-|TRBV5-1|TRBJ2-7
CASRFLAGGPNEQYF
TGCGCCAGCAGATTTCTAGCGGGAGGGCCTAACGAGCAGTACTTC
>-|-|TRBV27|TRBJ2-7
CASSPGGPNEQYF
TGTGCCAGCAGCCCAGGGGGGCCCAACGAGCAGTACTTC
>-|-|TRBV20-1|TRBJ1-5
CSASLAGPLSQPQHF
TGCAGTGCCTCGTTGGCAGGGCCCTTGAGTCAGCCCCAGCATTTT
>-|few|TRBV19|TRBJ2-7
CASSWAWGAYEQYF
TGTGCCAGTAGTTGGGCCTGGGGAGCCTACGAGCAGTACTTC
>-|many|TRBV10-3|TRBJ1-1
CAISDLLGLDTEAFF
TGTGCCATCAGTGATCTTTTAGGACTCGACACTGAAGCTTTCTTT
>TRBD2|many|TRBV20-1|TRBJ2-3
CSAIPGASGTTTYPTDTQYF
TGCAGTGCTATTCCCGGGGCTAGCGGCACCACCACTTATCCCACAGATACGCAGTATTTT